This T cell receptor beta chain was documented in a study of T cell responses to AZD1222 COVID-19 vaccine. J gave up 1 base and V 3 bases, and 14 bases lay outside the gene matches. CDR3 length equals 18 residues. The germline CDR1 and CDR2 sequences are LNHDA and SQIVND (reference sequence). Profiled with immunoSEQ multiplex PCR; TCRdb holds only in-frame clones, not every one. The sample includes 100,000 to 150,000 clones, around 92% of them seen just once. The receptor comes from an adult in good health. The material was peripheral blood, obtained on day 0 of AZD1222 vaccination. The J gene is TRBJ1-1, the V gene TRBV19, with 7 bases lining up with TRBD1. CDR3 nucleotide sequence: TGTGCCAGTAGTATGGGTTCGGGAGGGGGCACCAGGAACACTGAAGCTTTCTTT. Encoded protein: CASSMGSGGGTRNTEAFF.